Sequencing of this TCR beta chain was carried out in a study of blood T cell repertoires in COVID-19. Overall study: PBMCs, B-cell-depleted T cells, or T cells provided the cDNA or gDNA that made up the material.

This table comes from immunoSEQ multiplex PCR, and its TCRdb copy is limited to in-frame clones, with some not included. The sample consists of a few hundred thousand clones, 70% to 90% of them appearing once. The cohort comprised adults aged 18 to 89 years residing in approximately 25 US areas. Clinical history reported by participants formed the basis on which cohorts were assigned. Participants classified as exposed had met a COVID-19 case within 2 weeks before study entry. J gave up 5 bases and V 2 bases, and 9 bases lay outside the gene matches. The CDR3 is 19 residues long. CDR1 and CDR2 from the germline V gene are MDHEN and SYDVKM.

The sequence was obtained from a woman younger than 35 who had been exposed to COVID-19. The rearrangement uses TRBV28 and TRBJ2-2; TRBD2 matches 15 bases. The sequenced sample consisted of PBMCs or T cells enriched from blood (not recorded which). The CDR3 is CASSLPQPGLAGGTGELFF. CDR3 bases: TGTGCCAGCAGTTTACCCCAACCAGGACTAGCGGGAGGGACCGGGGAGCTGTTTTTT.